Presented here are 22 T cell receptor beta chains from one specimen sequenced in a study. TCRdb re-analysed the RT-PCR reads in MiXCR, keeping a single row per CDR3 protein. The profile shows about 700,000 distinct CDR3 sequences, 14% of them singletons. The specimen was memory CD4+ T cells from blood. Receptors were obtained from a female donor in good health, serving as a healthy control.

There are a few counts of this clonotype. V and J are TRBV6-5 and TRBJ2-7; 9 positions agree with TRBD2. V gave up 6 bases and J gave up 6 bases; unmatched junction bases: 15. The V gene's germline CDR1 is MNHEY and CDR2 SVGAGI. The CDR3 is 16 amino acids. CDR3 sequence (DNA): TGTGCCAGCAGCCGCCCAGGGGCGGGAGGGCCGAGCGAGCAGTACTTC. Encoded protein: CASSRPGAGGPSEQYF.

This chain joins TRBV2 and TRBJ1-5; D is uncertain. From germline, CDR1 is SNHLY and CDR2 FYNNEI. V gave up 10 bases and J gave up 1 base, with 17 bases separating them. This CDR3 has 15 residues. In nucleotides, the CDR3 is TGTGCCACCAAACAATCGGACGCCAGCAATCAGCCCCAGCATTTT. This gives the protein CATKQSDASNQPQHF.

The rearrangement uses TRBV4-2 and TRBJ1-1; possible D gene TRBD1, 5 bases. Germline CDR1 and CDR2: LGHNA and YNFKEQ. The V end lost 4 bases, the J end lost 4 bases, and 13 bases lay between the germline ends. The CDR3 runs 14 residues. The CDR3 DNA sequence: TGTGCCAGCAGCCCGGGCGACAGTATCACTGAAGCTTTCTTT. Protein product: CASSPGDSITEAFF.

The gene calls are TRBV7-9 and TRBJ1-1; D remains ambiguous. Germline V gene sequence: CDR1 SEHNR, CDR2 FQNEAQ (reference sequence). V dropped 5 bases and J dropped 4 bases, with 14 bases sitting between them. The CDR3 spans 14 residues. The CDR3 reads CASSQEGIGTEAFF. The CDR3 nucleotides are TGTGCCAGCAGCCAAGAGGGTATAGGCACTGAAGCTTTCTTT.

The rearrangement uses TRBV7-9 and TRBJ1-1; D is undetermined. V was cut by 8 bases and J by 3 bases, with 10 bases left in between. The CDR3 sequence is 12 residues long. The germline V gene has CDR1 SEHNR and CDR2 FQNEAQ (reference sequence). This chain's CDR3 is CASYSLDTEAFF. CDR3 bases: TGTGCCAGCTACTCCTTAGACACTGAAGCTTTCTTT.

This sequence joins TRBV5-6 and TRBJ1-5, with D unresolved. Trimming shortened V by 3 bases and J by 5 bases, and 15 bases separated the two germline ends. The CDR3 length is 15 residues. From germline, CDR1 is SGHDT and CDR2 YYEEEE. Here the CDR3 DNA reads TGTGCCAGCAGCTCCGGCCGCGGCCTTCATCAGCCCCAGCATTTT. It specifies CASSSGRGLHQPQHF.

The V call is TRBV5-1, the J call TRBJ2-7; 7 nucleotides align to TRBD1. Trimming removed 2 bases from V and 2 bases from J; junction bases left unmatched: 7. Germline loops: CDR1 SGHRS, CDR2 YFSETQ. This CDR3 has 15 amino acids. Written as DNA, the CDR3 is TGCGCCAGCAGCTTCCAGGGGGAAATAGCCTACGAGCAGTACTTC. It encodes CASSFQGEIAYEQYF.

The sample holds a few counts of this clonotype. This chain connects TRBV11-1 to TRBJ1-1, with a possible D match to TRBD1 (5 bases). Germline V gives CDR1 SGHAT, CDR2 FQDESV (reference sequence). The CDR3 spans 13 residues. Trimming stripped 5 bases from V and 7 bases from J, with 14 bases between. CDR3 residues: CASSAKRQLEAFF. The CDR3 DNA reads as TGTGCCAGCAGCGCGAAAAGACAGCTTGAAGCTTTCTTT.

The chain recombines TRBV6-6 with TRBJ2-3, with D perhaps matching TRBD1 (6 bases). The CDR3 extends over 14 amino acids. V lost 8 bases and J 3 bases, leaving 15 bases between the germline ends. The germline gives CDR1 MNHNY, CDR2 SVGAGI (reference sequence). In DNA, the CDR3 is TGTGCCAGCCGGCGTGGGGGCCTTACAGATACGCAGTATTTT. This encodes CASRRGGLTDTQYF.

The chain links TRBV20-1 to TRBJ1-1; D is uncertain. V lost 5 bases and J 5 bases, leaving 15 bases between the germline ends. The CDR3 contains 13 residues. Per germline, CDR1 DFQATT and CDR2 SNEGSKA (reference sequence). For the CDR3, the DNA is TGCAGTGCTTCCCCGAAGGTGGGGACTGAAGCTTTCTTT. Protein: CSASPKVGTEAFF.

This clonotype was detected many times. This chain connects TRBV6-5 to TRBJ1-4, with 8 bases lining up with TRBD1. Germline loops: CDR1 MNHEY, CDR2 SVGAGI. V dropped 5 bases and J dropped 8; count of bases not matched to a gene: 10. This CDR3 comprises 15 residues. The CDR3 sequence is CASSPWTGIGEKLFF. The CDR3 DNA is TGTGCCAGCAGTCCCTGGACAGGGATAGGCGAAAAACTGTTTTTT.

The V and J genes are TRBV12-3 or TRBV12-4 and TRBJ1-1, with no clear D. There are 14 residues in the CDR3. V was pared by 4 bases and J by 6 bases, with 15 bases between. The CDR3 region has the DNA TGTGCCAGCAGTTCGACGCAGGCAGGAGCTGAAGCTTTCTTT. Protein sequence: CASSSTQAGAEAFF.

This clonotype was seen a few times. Here the CDR3 reads CASSQILNRAPGFF. The CDR3 coding sequence is TGTGCCAGCAGCCAGATTTTAAATAGAGCTCCGGGGTTCTTC. The gene calls are TRBV7-6 and TRBJ2-1; D is unresolved. V was pared by 5 bases and J by 15 bases, with 23 bases between. CDR1 and CDR2 (germline): SGHVS, FNYEAQ. The CDR3 is 14 residues long. The complete variable domain, with remaining parts taken from reference TRBV7-6 and TRBJ2-1, reads GAGVSQSPRYKVTKRGQDVALRCDPISGHVSLYWYRQALGQGPEFLTYFNYEAQQDKSGLPNDRFSAERPEGSISTLTIQRTEQRDSAMYRCASSQILNRAPGFFGPGTRLTVL.

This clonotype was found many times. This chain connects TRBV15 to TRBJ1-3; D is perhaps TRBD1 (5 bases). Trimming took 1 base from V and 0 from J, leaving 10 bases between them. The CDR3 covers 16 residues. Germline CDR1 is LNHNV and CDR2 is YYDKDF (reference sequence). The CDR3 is CATSRGQPASGNTIYF. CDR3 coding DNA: TGTGCCACCAGCAGAGGACAGCCAGCCTCTGGAAACACCATATATTTT.

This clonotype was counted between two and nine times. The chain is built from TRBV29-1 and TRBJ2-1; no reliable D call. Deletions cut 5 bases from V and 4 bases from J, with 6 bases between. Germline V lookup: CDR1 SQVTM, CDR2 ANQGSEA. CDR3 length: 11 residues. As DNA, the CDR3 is TGCAGCGTTAGTAGGTACAATGAGCAGTTCTTC. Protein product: CSVSRYNEQFF.

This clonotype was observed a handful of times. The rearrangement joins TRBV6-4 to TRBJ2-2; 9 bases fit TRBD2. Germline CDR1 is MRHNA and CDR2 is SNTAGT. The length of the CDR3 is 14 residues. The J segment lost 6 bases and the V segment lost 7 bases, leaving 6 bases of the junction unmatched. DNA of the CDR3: TGTGCCAGCAAAAATAGCGGGAGCTCCGGGGAGCTGTTTTTT. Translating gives CASKNSGSSGELFF.

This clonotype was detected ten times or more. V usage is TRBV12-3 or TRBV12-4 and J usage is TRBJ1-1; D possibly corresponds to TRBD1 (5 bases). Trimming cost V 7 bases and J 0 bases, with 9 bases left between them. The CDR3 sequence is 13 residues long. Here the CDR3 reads CASTLQVNTEAFF. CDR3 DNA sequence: TGTGCCAGCACCCTACAGGTGAACACTGAAGCTTTCTTT.

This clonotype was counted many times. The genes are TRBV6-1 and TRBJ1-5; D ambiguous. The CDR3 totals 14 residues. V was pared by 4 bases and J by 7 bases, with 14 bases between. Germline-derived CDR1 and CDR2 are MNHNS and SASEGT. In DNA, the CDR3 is TGTGCCAGCAGTGCGGCAGATCGGGCCCAGCCCCAGCATTTT. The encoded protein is CASSAADRAQPQHF.

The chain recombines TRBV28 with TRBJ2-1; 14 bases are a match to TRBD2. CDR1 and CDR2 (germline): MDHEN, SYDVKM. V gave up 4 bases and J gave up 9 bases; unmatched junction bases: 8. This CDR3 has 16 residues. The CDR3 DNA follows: TGTGCCAGCAGTTCGCGACTAGCGGGAGGGCCCGGTGAGCAGTTCTTC. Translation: CASSSRLAGGPGEQFF. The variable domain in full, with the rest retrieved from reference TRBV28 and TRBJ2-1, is DVKVTQSSRYLVKRTGEKVFLECVQDMDHENMFWYRQDPGLGLRLIYFSYDVKMKEKGDIPEGYSVSREKKERFSLILESASTNQTSMYLCASSSRLAGGPGEQFFGPGTRLTVL.

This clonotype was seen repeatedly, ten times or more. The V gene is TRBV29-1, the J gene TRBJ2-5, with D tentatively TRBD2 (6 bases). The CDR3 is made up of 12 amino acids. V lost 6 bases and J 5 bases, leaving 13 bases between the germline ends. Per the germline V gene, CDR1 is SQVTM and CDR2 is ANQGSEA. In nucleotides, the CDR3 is TGCAGCGTGCGGGACCCGGGGGAGACCCAGTACTTC. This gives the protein CSVRDPGETQYF.

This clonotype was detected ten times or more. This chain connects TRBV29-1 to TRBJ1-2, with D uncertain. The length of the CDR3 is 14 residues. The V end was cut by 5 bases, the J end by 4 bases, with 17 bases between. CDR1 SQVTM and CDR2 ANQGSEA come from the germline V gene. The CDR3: CSVSPGPGSYGYTF. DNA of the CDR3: TGCAGCGTTTCCCCGGGCCCCGGCTCCTATGGCTACACCTTC.

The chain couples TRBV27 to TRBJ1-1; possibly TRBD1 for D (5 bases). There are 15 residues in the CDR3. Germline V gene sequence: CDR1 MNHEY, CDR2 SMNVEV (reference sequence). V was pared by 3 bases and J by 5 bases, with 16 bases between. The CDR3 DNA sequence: TGTGCCAGCAGTTTCATCGCTCACGGGGGGACTGAAGCTTTCTTT. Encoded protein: CASSFIAHGGTEAFF.